The next 10 T cell receptor beta chains were all read from a single sample in a study of OX40 agonist ivuxolimab in advanced cancers. TCRdb's table, derived via immunoSEQ multiplex PCR, lists solely in-frame clones and lacks some. In the table there are about 52,000 clones, around nine tenths of which are singletons. The material sequenced was CD4+ or CD8+ T cells sorted from blood, taken in a trial of the OX40 agonist ivuxolimab. These receptors were obtained from an adult with an advanced solid tumor such as melanoma, head and neck, liver or kidney cancer.

This clone came up a few times. The chain joins TRBV5-5 to TRBJ2-3, with 10 bases aligning to TRBD1. Germline V lookup: CDR1 SGHKS, CDR2 YYEKEE (reference sequence). V lost 0 bases to trimming and J lost 4 bases; unmatched junction nucleotides: 8. The CDR3 length is 17 residues. The CDR3 DNA reads as TGTGCCAGCAGCTTGGGGGCCGGGACAGGGGTGGCAGATACGCAGTATTTT. Translated: CASSLGAGTGVADTQYF.

The chain is built from TRBV11-3 and TRBJ2-7; 10 bases align to TRBD2. The CDR3 spans 15 residues. V dropped 3 bases and J dropped 6; count of bases not matched to a gene: 8. The germline V gene has CDR1 SGHNT and CDR2 YENEEA. The CDR3 sequence is CASSLLAGARREQYF. The DNA of the CDR3 is TGTGCCAGCAGCTTGCTAGCGGGGGCTCGGCGCGAGCAGTACTTC.

This chain joins TRBV4-3 and TRBJ1-4; 9 nucleotides align to TRBD1. Germline values: CDR1 LGHNA, CDR2 YSLEER. The CDR3 sequence is 18 residues long. Losses at the gene ends were 0 bases for V and 4 bases for J; bases not matched to a gene: 9. In DNA form, the CDR3 reads TGCGCCAGCAGCCAAGATCGAACAGGGGGCGCAGGTAATGAAAAACTGTTTTTT. This codes for CASSQDRTGGAGNEKLFF.

The chain has TRBV7-2 and TRBJ2-7; 11 positions match TRBD1. The germline V gene has CDR1 SGHTA and CDR2 FQGNSA. This CDR3 is 17 amino acids long. The J segment lost 6 bases and the V segment lost 0 bases, leaving 10 bases of the junction unmatched. The CDR3 sequence is CASSLAFGTGGFAEQYF. The CDR3 bases are TGTGCCAGCAGCTTAGCCTTCGGGACAGGGGGGTTCGCCGAGCAGTACTTC.

This sequence joins TRBV4-1 and TRBJ1-1, with D maybe TRBD1 (5 bases). CDR3 length: 14 residues. V gave up 4 bases and J gave up 7 bases, with 16 bases separating them. Looked up from germline, CDR1 is MGHRA and CDR2 is YSYEKL. In DNA form, the CDR3 reads TGCGCCAGCAGCCCCGGACAAGGGGATTATGAAGCTTTCTTT. Encoded protein: CASSPGQGDYEAFF.

This chain uses TRBV27 with TRBJ2-7; unclear D gene. V dropped 4 bases and J dropped 6 bases, with 16 bases sitting between them. Germline-derived CDR1 and CDR2 are MNHEY and SMNVEV (reference sequence). The CDR3 contains 14 residues. CDR3 amino acids: CASSSGSRVSEQYF. CDR3 DNA sequence: TGTGCCAGCAGTTCCGGCTCCCGCGTATCCGAGCAGTACTTC.

The V call is TRBV27, the J call TRBJ2-7; D unclear. Trimming removed 2 bases from V and 2 bases from J, with 10 bases in between. The germline CDR1 and CDR2 sequences are MNHEY and SMNVEV (reference sequence). This CDR3 region has 14 residues. CDR3 DNA sequence: TGTGCCAGCAGTTTAGGTGGCTTTCCCTACGAGCAGTACTTC. This encodes CASSLGGFPYEQYF.

The V gene is TRBV2, the J gene TRBJ2-1; D not resolved. The length of the CDR3 is 13 residues. In germline, CDR1 is SNHLY, CDR2 FYNNEI. Trimming stripped 5 bases from V and 4 bases from J, with 9 bases between. This chain's CDR3 is CASSQGSYNEQFF. The CDR3 DNA follows: TGTGCCAGCAGTCAAGGGTCTTACAATGAGCAGTTCTTC.

This clone came up a few times. The CDR3 region has the DNA TGCAGCGTCGGGACAGACATGAACACTGAAGCTTTCTTT. Translation gives CSVGTDMNTEAFF. This chain joins TRBV29-1 and TRBJ1-1; TRBD1 agrees at 7 bases. Losses at the gene ends were 6 bases for V and 0 bases for J; bases not matched to a gene: 4. The length of the CDR3 is 13 residues. CDR1 is SQVTM, CDR2 ANQGSEA, per germline.

This clone was picked up one time. The chain uses TRBV7-9 and TRBJ1-1; unclear D gene. Looked up from germline, CDR1 is SEHNR and CDR2 is FQNEAQ (reference sequence). CDR3 size: 13 residues. V was clipped by 7 bases and J by 1 base, with 10 bases between them. In DNA, the CDR3 is TGTGCCAGCATCCTAGATTGGAACACTGAAGCTTTCTTT. Residues: CASILDWNTEAFF.